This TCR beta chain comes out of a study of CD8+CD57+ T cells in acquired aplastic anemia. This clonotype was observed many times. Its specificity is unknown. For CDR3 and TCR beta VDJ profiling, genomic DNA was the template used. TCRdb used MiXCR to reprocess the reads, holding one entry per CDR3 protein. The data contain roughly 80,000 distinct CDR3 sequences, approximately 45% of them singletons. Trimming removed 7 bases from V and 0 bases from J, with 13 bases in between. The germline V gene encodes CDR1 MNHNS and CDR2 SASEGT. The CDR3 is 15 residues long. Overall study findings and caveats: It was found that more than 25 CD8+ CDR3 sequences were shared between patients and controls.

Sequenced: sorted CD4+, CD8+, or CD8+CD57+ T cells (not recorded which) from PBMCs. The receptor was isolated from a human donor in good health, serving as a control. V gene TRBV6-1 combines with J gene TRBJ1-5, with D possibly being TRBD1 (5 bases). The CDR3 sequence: CASTPGVASNQPQHF. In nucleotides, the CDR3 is TGTGCCAGCACGCCGGGGGTGGCTAGCAATCAGCCCCAGCATTTT.